The sequence of this T cell receptor (beta chain) was determined in a study of a mutant IDH1 vaccine in newly diagnosed glioma (dated by TCRdb to the early 2020s). Study-level background: Of the approximately 32 treated patients, approximately 62% were male and approximately 38% were female, and the mean age was 40.4 years. Before enrollment, patients had received standard therapy of radiotherapy alone, temozolomide alone, or radiochemotherapy with temozolomide; most received the combination. Six visits were used for peripheral blood collection: V03 (baseline), V05, V07, V10, V12 and V13. For exploratory analyses, around 23 treated patients had longitudinal TCRB deep sequencing done wherever samples were available. Here is what the overall study found, with its caveats: According to the authors, sample limitations meant that analyses of patient blood samples could not be reproduced. Selection of PBMC samples for TCRB deep sequencing was based on availability. Immune responses induced by the vaccine were seen in roughly 95% of patients across multiple MHC alleles. Pseudoprogression appeared unrelated to alterations in the top peripheral T cell clonotypes detected by TCRB sequencing.

This clone was recorded a few times. No cognate antigen has been identified for it. No base-level quality is on record; no much larger clone is a single base apart. CDR1 MGHDK and CDR2 SYGVNS were looked up in the germline V gene. Trimming costs V 6 bases and J 4 bases, and their ends lie 18 bases apart. The CDR3 sequence holds 15 residues, the cysteine and phenylalanine included. Here the CDR3 DNA is all that survives: 45 bases in frame from base 1. Library preparation was by the immunoSEQ multiplex PCR assay. The hsTCRB Kit was used according to the manufacturer's protocol to amplify rearranged TCR beta chain sequences. TCRB libraries were sequenced on an Illumina MiSeq. Per the authors' processing: Demultiplexing, trimming and gene mapping were performed with the kit vendor's proprietary platform. The table was pulled from immuneACCESS by TCRdb, which kept in-frame rearrangements only. Such tables lose some clones; where checked, under half of the loss comes from unresolved V genes, and the rest has no known cause. V, J and clone size were drawn from that table, and D and trimming were deduced from the DNA. Here the sample has under 65,000 clones; roughly 80% occur a single time. Jointly, the top ten make up roughly 19% of the sample.

The sample's time point label, in plain terms: baseline, week 1 (first vaccination visit). Sample treatment or condition, as interpreted from the label and publication: pre-vaccination baseline after standard-of-care therapy. Newly diagnosed WHO grade 3 or 4 IDH1-mutant astrocytomas showing loss of nuclear ATRX were present in the donors. The samples were drawn from NOA16, a multicentre, single-arm, open-label phase I trial in Germany that tested a mutant IDH1 peptide vaccine in humans for the first time. Visit V03 blood draws served as the baseline sample for immunogenicity testing. Genomic DNA for TCRB sequencing was isolated from EDTA blood with the DNeasy Blood and Tissue Kit.

The receptor was derived from a man younger than 30 with glioma. The material was PBMCs, obtained from a glioma patient treated with radiotherapy, temozolomide or both. The chain joins TRBV25-1 to TRBJ1-2; no D segment can be confidently identified. The CDR3 loop reads CASRGIRGRAYGYTF. The bases read TGTGCCAGCAGGGGGATTAGAGGGCGCGCCTATGGCTACACCTTC.